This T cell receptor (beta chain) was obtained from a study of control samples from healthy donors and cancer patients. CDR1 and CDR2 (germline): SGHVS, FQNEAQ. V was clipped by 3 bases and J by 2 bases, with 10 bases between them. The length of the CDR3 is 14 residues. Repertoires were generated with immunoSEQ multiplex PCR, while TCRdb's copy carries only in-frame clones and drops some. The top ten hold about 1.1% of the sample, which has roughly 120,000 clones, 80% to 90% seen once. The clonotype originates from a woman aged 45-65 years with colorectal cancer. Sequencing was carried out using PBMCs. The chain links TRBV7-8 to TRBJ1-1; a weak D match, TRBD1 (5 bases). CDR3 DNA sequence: TGTGCCAGCAGCTTGGGGGTGGGAAACACTGAAGCTTTCTTT. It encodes CASSLGVGNTEAFF.